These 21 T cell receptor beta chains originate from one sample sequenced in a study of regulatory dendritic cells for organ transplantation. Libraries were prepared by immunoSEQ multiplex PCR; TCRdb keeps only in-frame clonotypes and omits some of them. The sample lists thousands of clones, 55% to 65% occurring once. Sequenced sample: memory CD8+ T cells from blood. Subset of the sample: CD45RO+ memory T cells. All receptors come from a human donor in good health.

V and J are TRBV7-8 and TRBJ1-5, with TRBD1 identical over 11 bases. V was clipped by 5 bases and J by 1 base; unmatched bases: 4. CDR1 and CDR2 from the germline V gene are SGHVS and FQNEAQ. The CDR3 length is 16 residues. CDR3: CASSLGTGGSNQPQHF. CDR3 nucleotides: TGTGCCAGCAGCCTAGGGACAGGGGGGAGCAATCAGCCCCAGCATTTT.

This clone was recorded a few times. The CDR3 bases are TGTGCCACCAGCAGAGATTGGACAGGGGCTAATAGCAATCAGCCCCAGCATTTT. Translating gives CATSRDWTGANSNQPQHF. The chain combines TRBV15 with TRBJ1-5; 9 bases align to TRBD1. Per the germline V gene, CDR1 is LNHNV and CDR2 is YYDKDF (reference sequence). The CDR3 covers 18 residues. The V segment lost 0 bases and the J segment 0 bases; nucleotides outside the gene matches: 6.

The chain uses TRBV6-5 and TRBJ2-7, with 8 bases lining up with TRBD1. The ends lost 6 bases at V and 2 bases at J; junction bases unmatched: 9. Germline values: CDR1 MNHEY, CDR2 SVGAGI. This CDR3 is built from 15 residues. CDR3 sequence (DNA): TGTGCCAGCAGCGAGGGGACAGGAGGTGCCTACGAGCAGTACTTC. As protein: CASSEGTGGAYEQYF.

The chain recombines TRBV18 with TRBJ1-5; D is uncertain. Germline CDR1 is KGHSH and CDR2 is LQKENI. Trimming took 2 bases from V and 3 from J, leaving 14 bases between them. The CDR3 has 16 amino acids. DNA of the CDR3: TGTGCCAGCTCACCAGGGTCCGCGGGCCCCAATCAGCCCCAGCATTTT. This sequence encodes CASSPGSAGPNQPQHF.

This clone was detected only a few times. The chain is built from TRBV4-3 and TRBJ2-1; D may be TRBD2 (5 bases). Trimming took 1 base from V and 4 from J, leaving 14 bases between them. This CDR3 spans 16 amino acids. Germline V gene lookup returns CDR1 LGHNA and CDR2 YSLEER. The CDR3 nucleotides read TGCGCCAGCAGCCAAGCGAGGGCACAACCGTACAATGAGCAGTTCTTC. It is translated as CASSQARAQPYNEQFF.

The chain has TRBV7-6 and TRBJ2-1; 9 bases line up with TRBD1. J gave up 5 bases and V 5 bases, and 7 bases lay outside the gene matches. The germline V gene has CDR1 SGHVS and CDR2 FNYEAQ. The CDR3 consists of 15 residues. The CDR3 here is CASSVGQGTNNEQFF. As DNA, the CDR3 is TGTGCCAGCAGCGTCGGACAGGGGACTAACAATGAGCAGTTCTTC. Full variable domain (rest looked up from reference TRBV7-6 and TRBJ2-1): GAGVSQSPRYKVTKRGQDVALRCDPISGHVSLYWYRQALGQGPEFLTYFNYEAQQDKSGLPNDRFSAERPEGSISTLTIQRTEQRDSAMYRCASSVGQGTNNEQFFGPGTRLTVL.

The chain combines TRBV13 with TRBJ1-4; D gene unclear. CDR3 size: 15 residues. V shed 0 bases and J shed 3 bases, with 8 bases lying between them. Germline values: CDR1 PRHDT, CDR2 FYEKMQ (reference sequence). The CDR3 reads CASSLGAEANEKLFF. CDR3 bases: TGTGCCAGCAGCTTAGGAGCAGAGGCTAATGAAAAACTGTTTTTT.

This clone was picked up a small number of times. The chain's CDR3 is CASSLAERTANEKLFF. The DNA of the CDR3 is TGTGCCAGCAGCTTGGCCGAGAGGACAGCAAATGAAAAACTGTTTTTT. The chain couples TRBV5-5 to TRBJ1-4, with a possible D match to TRBD1 (6 bases). The CDR3 runs to 16 residues. Trimming cost V 0 bases and J 5 bases, with 14 bases left between them. The V gene's germline CDR1 is SGHKS and CDR2 YYEKEE (reference sequence).

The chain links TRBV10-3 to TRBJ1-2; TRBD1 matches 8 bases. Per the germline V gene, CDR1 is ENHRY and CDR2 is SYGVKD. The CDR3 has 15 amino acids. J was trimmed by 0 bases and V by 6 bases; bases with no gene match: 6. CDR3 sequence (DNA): TGTGCCATCAGCCTCGGACAGGGCTCTAACTATGGCTACACCTTC. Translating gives CAISLGQGSNYGYTF.

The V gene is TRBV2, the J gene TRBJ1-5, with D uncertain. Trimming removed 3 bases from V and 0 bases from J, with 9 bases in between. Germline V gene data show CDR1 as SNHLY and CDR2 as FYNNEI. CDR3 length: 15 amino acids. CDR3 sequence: CASSDQIYSNQPQHF. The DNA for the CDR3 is TGTGCCAGCAGTGATCAGATATATAGCAATCAGCCCCAGCATTTT. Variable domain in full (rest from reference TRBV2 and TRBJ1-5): EPEVTQTPSHQVTQMGQEVILRCVPISNHLYFYWYRQILGQKVEFLVSFYNNEISEKSEIFDDQFSVERPDGSNFTLKIRSTKLEDSAMYFCASSDQIYSNQPQHFGDGTRLSIL.

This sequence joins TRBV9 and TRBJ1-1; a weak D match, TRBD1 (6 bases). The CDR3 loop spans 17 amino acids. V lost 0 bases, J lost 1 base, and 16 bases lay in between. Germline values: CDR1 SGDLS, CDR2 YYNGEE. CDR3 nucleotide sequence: TGTGCCAGCAGCGTAGTGGGGGCAGGACTTGGGAACACTGAAGCTTTCTTT. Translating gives CASSVVGAGLGNTEAFF. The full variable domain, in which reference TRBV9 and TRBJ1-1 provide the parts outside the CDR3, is DSGVTQTPKHLITATGQRVTLRCSPRSGDLSVYWYQQSLDQGLQFLIQYYNGEERAKGNILERFSAQQFPDLHSELNLSSLELGDSALYFCASSVVGAGLGNTEAFFGQGTRLTVV.

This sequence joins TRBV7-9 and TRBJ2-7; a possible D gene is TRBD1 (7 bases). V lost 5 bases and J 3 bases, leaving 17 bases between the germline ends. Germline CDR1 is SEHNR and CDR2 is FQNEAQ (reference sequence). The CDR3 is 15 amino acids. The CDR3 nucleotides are TGTGCCAGCAGCGGGCGGGACAGACCTATCTACGAGCAGTACTTC. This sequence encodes CASSGRDRPIYEQYF.

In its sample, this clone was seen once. This CDR3 is CASSTRDRNYEQYF. DNA for the CDR3: TGTGCCAGCAGCACCCGGGACAGAAACTACGAGCAGTACTTC. The rearrangement uses TRBV7-9 and TRBJ2-7; the match to TRBD1 covers 7 bases. The junction had 7 bases not matched to a gene; V was cut back by 5 bases and J by 3 bases. The CDR3 contains 14 residues. The germline gives CDR1 SEHNR, CDR2 FQNEAQ (reference sequence).

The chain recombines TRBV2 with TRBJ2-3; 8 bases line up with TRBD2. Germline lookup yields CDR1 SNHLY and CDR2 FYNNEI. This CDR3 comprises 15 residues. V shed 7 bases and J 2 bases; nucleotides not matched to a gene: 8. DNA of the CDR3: TGTGCCAGCAACCCGGGACTAGGTCTCACAGATACGCAGTATTTT. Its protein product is CASNPGLGLTDTQYF.

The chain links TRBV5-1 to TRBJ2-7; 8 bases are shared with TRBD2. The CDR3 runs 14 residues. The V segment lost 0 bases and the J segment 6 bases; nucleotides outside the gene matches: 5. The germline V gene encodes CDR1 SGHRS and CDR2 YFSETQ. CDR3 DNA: TGCGCCAGCAGCTTGGGCGCGGGGGGCGGCGAGCAGTACTTC. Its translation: CASSLGAGGGEQYF.

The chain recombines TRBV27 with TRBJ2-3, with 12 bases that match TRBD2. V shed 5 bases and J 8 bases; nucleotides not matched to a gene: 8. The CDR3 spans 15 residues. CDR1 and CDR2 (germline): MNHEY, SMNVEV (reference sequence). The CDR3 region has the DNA TGTGCCAGCAGTCCCCTAACTAGCGGGGGGTCTACGCAGTATTTT. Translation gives CASSPLTSGGSTQYF.

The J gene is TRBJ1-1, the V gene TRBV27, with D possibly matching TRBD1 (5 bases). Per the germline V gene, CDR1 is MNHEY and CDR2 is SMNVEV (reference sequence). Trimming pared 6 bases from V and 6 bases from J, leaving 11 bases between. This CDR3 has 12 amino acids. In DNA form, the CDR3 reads TGTGCCAGCAGCGGGGGGAATGCTGAAGCTTTCTTT. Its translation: CASSGGNAEAFF.

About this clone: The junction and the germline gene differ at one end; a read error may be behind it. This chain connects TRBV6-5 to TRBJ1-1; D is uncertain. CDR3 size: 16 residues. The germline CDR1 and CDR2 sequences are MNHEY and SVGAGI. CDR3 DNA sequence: TGTGCCAGCAGTTACTCGATCGGGGAATTGAATACTGAAGCTTTCTTT. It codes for CASSYSIGELNTEAFF.

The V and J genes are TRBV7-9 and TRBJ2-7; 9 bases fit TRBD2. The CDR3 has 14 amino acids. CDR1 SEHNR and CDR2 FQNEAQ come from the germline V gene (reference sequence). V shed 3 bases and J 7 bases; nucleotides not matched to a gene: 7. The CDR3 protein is CASSLQRGAREQYF. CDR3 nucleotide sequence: TGTGCCAGCAGCTTGCAGCGGGGGGCTAGAGAGCAGTACTTC. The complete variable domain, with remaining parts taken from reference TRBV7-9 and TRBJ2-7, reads DTGVSQNPRHKITKRGQNVTFRCDPISEHNRLYWYRQTLGQGPEFLTYFQNEAQLEKSRLLSDRFSAERPKGSFSTLEIQRTEQGDSAMYLCASSLQRGAREQYFGPGTRLTVT.

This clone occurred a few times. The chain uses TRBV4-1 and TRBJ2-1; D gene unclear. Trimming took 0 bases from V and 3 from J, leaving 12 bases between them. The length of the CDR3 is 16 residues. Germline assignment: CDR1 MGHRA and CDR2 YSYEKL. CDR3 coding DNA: TGCGCCAGCAGCCAAGAGGGCCTCGCGCACTACAATGAGCAGTTCTTC. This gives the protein CASSQEGLAHYNEQFF.

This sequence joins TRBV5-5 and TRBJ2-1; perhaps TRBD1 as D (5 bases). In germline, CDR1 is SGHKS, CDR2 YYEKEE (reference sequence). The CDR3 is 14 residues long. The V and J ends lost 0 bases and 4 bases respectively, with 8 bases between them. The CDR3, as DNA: TGTGCCAGCAGCTTGGCAGGACAATACAATGAGCAGTTCTTC. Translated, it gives CASSLAGQYNEQFF.